These 32 T cell receptor beta chains were sequenced from one sample in a study of T cell repertoires in cytomegalovirus infection (dated by TCRdb to about 2019). The sequencer was an Illumina HiSeq 1500. The raw public reads went through TCRdb reprocessing: fastp at Q25, MiXCR clone calling, in-frame beta chains kept. Records with the same CDR3 protein are collapsed into one entry carrying the most frequent genes and DNA. For this sample the table gives hundreds of thousands of distinct CDR3 sequences, of which approximately 32% were detected only once. Approximately 14% of the sample lies in the top ten. The sample was PBMCs. The receptors originated from a human donor in good health (CMV status not recorded). Some clones in this sample may be carry-over from other donors' samples.

The sample holds many counts of this clonotype. The genes are TRBV11-2 and TRBJ1-2; 9 bases line up with TRBD1. With V trimmed by 3 bases and J by 3 bases, 8 bases remained unmatched. CDR1 is SGHAT and CDR2 is FQNNGV in the germline V gene. The CDR3 totals 16 residues. This CDR3 is CASSFRPGTGYYGYTF. DNA for the CDR3: TGTGCCAGCAGCTTCCGTCCCGGGACAGGGTACTATGGCTACACCTTC.

The rearrangement joins TRBV6-5 to TRBJ2-7, with unresolved D. In germline, CDR1 is MNHEY, CDR2 SVGAGI. The CDR3 has 13 residues. V was pared by 5 bases and J by 6 bases, with 14 bases between. CDR3 residues: CASSPSLVREQYF. The CDR3 nucleotides read TGTGCCAGCAGTCCGTCATTGGTGCGCGAGCAGTACTTC.

This chain joins TRBV6-2 or TRBV6-3 and TRBJ2-5; 9 positions agree with TRBD2. CDR3 length: 15 residues. After removal of 4 bases from V and 3 bases from J, the junction contained 6 bases not matched to a gene. CDR1 MNHEY and CDR2 SVGEGT come from the germline V gene. The DNA for the CDR3 is TGTGCCAGCAGTTTCCTAGCGGGGTTTGAAGAGACCCAGTACTTC. Protein: CASSFLAGFEETQYF.

The genes are TRBV7-4 and TRBJ1-3; D gene uncertain. CDR3 length equals 14 residues. V lost 8 bases and J lost 6, with 17 bases in between. Per germline, CDR1 SGHVT and CDR2 SQSDAQ. In nucleotides, the CDR3 is TGTGCCAGCCTAGCGATGGGAAACGAAAACACCATATATTTT. Translating it yields CASLAMGNENTIYF.

The V gene is TRBV20-1, the J gene TRBJ2-1, with TRBD2 identical over 8 bases. V lost 7 bases, J lost 6 bases, and 5 bases stayed unmatched. The CDR3 consists of 12 residues. From germline, CDR1 is DFQATT and CDR2 SNEGSKA (reference sequence). The DNA for the CDR3 is TGCAGTGTCGGGGGGGCAGCCAATGAGCAGTTCTTC. Amino acid sequence: CSVGGAANEQFF.

The rearrangement joins TRBV19 to TRBJ1-1, with D unclear. The CDR3 length is 14 residues. Trimming pared 7 bases from V and 4 bases from J, leaving 16 bases between. Germline values: CDR1 LNHDA, CDR2 SQIVND (reference sequence). The CDR3 DNA sequence: TGTGCCAGTAACCCCCGGGTCCGGGGCACTGAAGCTTTCTTT. Amino acid sequence: CASNPRVRGTEAFF.

The chain has TRBV18 and TRBJ2-4; D is ambiguous. V was trimmed by 2 bases and J by 3 bases, leaving 8 bases between them. Per the germline V gene, CDR1 is KGHSH and CDR2 is LQKENI. CDR3 length equals 14 residues. The CDR3 sequence: CASSPDIGKNIQYF. CDR3 in DNA: TGTGCCAGCTCACCAGACATTGGCAAAAACATTCAGTACTTC.

In the case of this clonotype: No conserved phenylalanine or tryptophan ends this CDR3, so it is likely a read error. V and J are TRBV12-3 or TRBV12-4 and TRBJ1-2, with TRBD1 identical over 7 bases. V shed 5 bases and J 2 bases; nucleotides not matched to a gene: 2. This CDR3 is built from 13 residues. CDR3 in amino acids: CASSPGQNYGYTV. The CDR3 region has the DNA TGTGCCAGCAGTCCGGGACAGAACTATGGCTACACCGTC.

The chain couples TRBV20-1 to TRBJ1-4, with a weak D call TRBD1 (5 bases). The CDR3 has 13 residues. Germline CDR1 reads DFQATT; CDR2 reads SNEGSKA (reference sequence). With 3 bases removed from V and 10 bases from J, the gap between germline ends came to 15 bases. CDR3 coding DNA: TGCAGTGCTAGTTGGGGGGGTCCGGGAAAACTGTTTTTT. Its translation: CSASWGGPGKLFF.

This clonotype was observed a single time. The chain combines TRBV30 with TRBJ1-1, with D unresolved. CDR1 GTSNPN and CDR2 SVGIG come from the germline V gene (reference sequence). The V end lost 0 bases, the J end lost 2 bases, and 7 bases lay between the germline ends. The CDR3 consists of 13 residues. CDR3 protein: CAWSVSRNTEAFF. In nucleotides, the CDR3 is TGTGCCTGGAGTGTTTCGCGAAACACTGAAGCTTTCTTT.

This clonotype was counted a single time. Without the conserved terminal phenylalanine or tryptophan, this CDR3 likely stems from a read error. The limits of the CDR3 on the DNA are not certain, so only TCRdb's listed CDR3 is given. This sequence joins TRBV6-2 or TRBV6-3 and TRBJ2-4; the DNA was not used to check the table's D call, TRBD2. The CDR3 length equals 16 residues, ends included. CDR1 and CDR2 (germline): MNHEY, SVGEGT. CDR3 sequence reads: CASSYYAGKAKNIHYL.

The chain joins TRBV6-2 or TRBV6-3 to TRBJ1-1; no clear D. The CDR3 extends over 14 amino acids. The germline V gene encodes CDR1 MNHEY and CDR2 SVGEGT. V lost 6 bases, J lost 10 bases, and 21 bases lay in between. The CDR3 loop is CASSPSGETALAFF. The CDR3 DNA follows: TGTGCCAGCAGCCCCTCTGGGGAAACCGCGCTAGCTTTCTTT.

The chain employs TRBV19 and TRBJ2-7, with no clear D. Germline V gene lookup returns CDR1 LNHDA and CDR2 SQIVND (reference sequence). Trimming removed 6 bases from V and 4 bases from J, with 13 bases in between. The CDR3 spans 13 residues. CDR3 bases: TGTGCCAGTAGCGAGGCCCAGTGTTACGAGCAGTACTTC. Translating gives CASSEAQCYEQYF.

This clonotype came up a few times. The chain is built from TRBV19 and TRBJ2-7; 11 bases match TRBD1. Germline CDR1 LNHDA, CDR2 SQIVND (reference sequence). J lost 2 bases, V lost 9 bases, and 6 bases had no gene match. The CDR3 is made up of 14 amino acids. CDR3 sequence (DNA): TGTGCCAGCAAACGGGGACAGGGGGCCTACGAGCAGTACTTC. Encoded protein: CASKRGQGAYEQYF.

V is TRBV7-6 and J is TRBJ2-1; D ambiguous. The CDR3 contains 14 residues. V lost 5 bases to trimming and J lost 6 bases, with 14 bases between them. Germline lookup yields CDR1 SGHVS and CDR2 FNYEAQ. The CDR3 region has the DNA TGTGCCAGCAGCACCGGTCCCGGCCCCAATGAGCAGTTCTTC. This codes for CASSTGPGPNEQFF.

This chain uses TRBV20-1 with TRBJ1-1; no definite D call. The germline V gene has CDR1 DFQATT and CDR2 SNEGSKA (reference sequence). The V gene lost 4 bases and the J gene lost 1 base, with 7 bases spanning the gap. The CDR3 spans 12 residues. The CDR3: CSAKPKNTEAFF. CDR3 in DNA: TGCAGTGCTAAACCAAAGAACACTGAAGCTTTCTTT.

This clonotype was recorded at least ten times. The chain employs TRBV12-3 or TRBV12-4 and TRBJ2-5; D not resolved. The V end was cut by 2 bases, the J end by 1 base, with 2 bases between. The CDR3 is made up of 12 amino acids. The CDR3 coding sequence is TGTGCCAGCAGTTTAACCCAAGAGACCCAGTACTTC. This codes for CASSLTQETQYF.

The chain carries TRBV6-8 and TRBJ1-1; D possibly corresponds to TRBD1 (5 bases). In germline, CDR1 is MNHGY, CDR2 SAAAGT. Deletions cut 6 bases from V and 4 bases from J, with 21 bases between. This CDR3 contains 16 residues. The DNA of the CDR3 is TGTGCCAGCAGCCACCCCTCGGGGGGGATGGGCACTGAAGCTTTCTTT. Its translation: CASSHPSGGMGTEAFF.

The chain joins TRBV11-1 to TRBJ2-1; 11 bases agree with TRBD2. The trim removed 5 bases at V and 0 bases at J, leaving 3 bases unmatched. The CDR3 covers 16 residues. The germline V gene encodes CDR1 SGHAT and CDR2 FQDESV (reference sequence). CDR3 in DNA: TGTGCCAGCAGCGCCCTAGCGGGGGGCTCCTACAATGAGCAGTTCTTC. This encodes CASSALAGGSYNEQFF.

A few counts support this clonotype. The V call is TRBV2, the J call TRBJ2-1; D not resolved. There are 16 residues in the CDR3. Germline-derived CDR1 and CDR2 are SNHLY and FYNNEI. The V gene lost 7 bases and the J gene lost 0 bases, with 16 bases spanning the gap. The CDR3 DNA reads as TGTGCCAGCACCCCCCTTCTCAGGAGCTCCTACAATGAGCAGTTCTTC. It is translated as CASTPLLRSSYNEQFF.

This clonotype appeared many times. The chain couples TRBV27 to TRBJ2-1; a possible D gene is TRBD1 (5 bases). Germline values: CDR1 MNHEY, CDR2 SMNVEV (reference sequence). CDR3 length: 14 amino acids. Trimming took off 6 bases at V and 3 bases at J, with 12 bases between the two ends. The CDR3 here is CASRGATGYNEQFF. The CDR3 DNA reads TGTGCCAGCAGAGGGGCGACGGGCTACAATGAGCAGTTCTTC.

This clonotype showed up just a few times. The V and J genes are TRBV28 and TRBJ2-3; 7 nucleotides line up with TRBD1. V gave up 1 base and J gave up 1 base; unmatched junction bases: 5. Germline CDR1 reads MDHEN; CDR2 reads SYDVKM. This CDR3 spans 16 amino acids. The CDR3 bases are TGTGCCAGCAGTTTATATTTAGGGGGCGGCACAGATACGCAGTATTTT. Protein sequence: CASSLYLGGGTDTQYF. Together with reference TRBV28 and TRBJ2-3, the CDR3 gives the full variable domain: DVKVTQSSRYLVKRTGEKVFLECVQDMDHENMFWYRQDPGLGLRLIYFSYDVKMKEKGDIPEGYSVSREKKERFSLILESASTNQTSMYLCASSLYLGGGTDTQYFGPGTRLTVL.

This clonotype has only a few counts. The chain is built from TRBV12-3 or TRBV12-4 and TRBJ2-3, with TRBD2 matching 11 bases. The J segment lost 9 bases and the V segment lost 2 bases, leaving 10 bases of the junction unmatched. The CDR3 runs 16 residues. CDR3 sequence: CASSLRLAGTLGTQYF. The CDR3 DNA is TGTGCCAGCAGTTTAAGACTAGCGGGGACGCTGGGGACGCAGTATTTT.

This clonotype was picked up one time. The gene calls are TRBV24-1 and TRBJ2-1, with D possibly being TRBD1 (6 bases). The germline V and J ends were trimmed by 7 bases and 0 bases, with 15 bases remaining between them. CDR1 is KGHDR and CDR2 is SFDVKD in the germline V gene. This CDR3 has 16 amino acids. The CDR3 sequence: CATRDPQGGSYNEQFF. The DNA for the CDR3 is TGTGCCACCAGGGACCCACAGGGTGGCTCCTACAATGAGCAGTTCTTC.

This clonotype appeared many times. The V and J genes are TRBV7-8 and TRBJ1-5; D is unresolved. Germline CDR1 reads SGHVS; CDR2 reads FQNEAQ. Between the trimmed V and J ends, which lost 4 bases and 3 bases, there was a span of 10 bases. The CDR3 is 14 amino acids. The CDR3, as DNA: TGTGCCAGCAGCTCACAGCCATCCAATCAGCCCCAGCATTTT. Its protein product is CASSSQPSNQPQHF.

In regard to this clonotype: A junction boundary mismatches the germline segment, possibly from a read error. The chain has TRBV7-6 and TRBJ1-3; the D gene is possibly TRBD1 (6 bases). The CDR3 is made up of 16 amino acids. Germline V CDR1 and CDR2: SGHVS, FNYEAQ. The CDR3 here is CASIPSRGAPGNTLSF. CDR3 sequence (DNA): TGTGCCAGCATCCCCTCGCGGGGGGCGCCTGGAAACACCCTATCTTTT.

In this sample, this clonotype turned up a few times. The CDR3: CASSYARTGGDTEAFF. The CDR3 DNA reads TGTGCCAGCAGTTACGCCCGGACAGGGGGGGACACTGAAGCTTTCTTT. The chain employs TRBV6-6 and TRBJ1-1, with TRBD1 identical over 10 bases. Germline CDR1 is MNHNY and CDR2 is SVGAGI (reference sequence). Unmatched junction bases numbered 6, after V lost 2 bases and J lost 3 bases. The CDR3 has 16 amino acids.

This clonotype occurred many times. The chain employs TRBV6-6 and TRBJ2-7; a weak D match, TRBD1 (5 bases). Germline-derived CDR1 and CDR2 are MNHNY and SVGAGI (reference sequence). V was pared by 6 bases and J by 0 bases, with 6 bases between. This CDR3 has 12 amino acids. CDR3 in DNA: TGTGCCAGCAGCGACAGCTCCTACGAGCAGTACTTC. Amino acid sequence: CASSDSSYEQYF.

This chain links TRBV7-9 with TRBJ2-4; unclear D gene. CDR1 SEHNR and CDR2 FQNEAQ come from the germline V gene (reference sequence). V was trimmed by 8 bases and J by 0 bases, leaving 8 bases between them. This CDR3 comprises 13 residues. The CDR3 nucleotides read TGTGCCAGCGGTGAACAAGCCAAAAACATTCAGTACTTC. Translated, it gives CASGEQAKNIQYF.

This clonotype was seen more than once but under ten times. The V gene is TRBV30, the J gene TRBJ1-1; 8 nucleotides line up with TRBD1. This CDR3 has 13 amino acids. CDR1 and CDR2 (germline): GTSNPN, SVGIG (reference sequence). J lost 5 bases, V lost 4 bases, and 6 bases had no gene match. The CDR3, as DNA: TGTGCCTGGAAAGGCAGGGGGCCTACTGAAGCTTTCTTT. It encodes CAWKGRGPTEAFF.

This clonotype was counted a few times. The rearrangement uses TRBV7-2 and TRBJ1-3; D might be TRBD1 (5 bases). V lost 5 bases to trimming and J lost 2 bases, with 13 bases between them. This CDR3 has 15 residues. Germline-derived CDR1 and CDR2 are SGHTA and FQGNSA. DNA of the CDR3: TGTGCCAGCAGCCCCGGGGGGTCCGCTGGAAACACCATATATTTT. It translates to CASSPGGSAGNTIYF. Full variable domain (rest looked up from reference TRBV7-2 and TRBJ1-3): GAGVSQSPSNKVTEKGKDVELRCDPISGHTALYWYRQSLGQGLEFLIYFQGNSAPDKSGLPSDRFSAERTGGSVSTLTIQRTQQEDSAVYLCASSPGGSAGNTIYFGEGSWLTVV.

Turning to this clonotype: This sequence may be a read error, since a much larger clone differs from it by one base. CDR3: CASSQEGLVTDTQYF. The CDR3 nucleotides read TGTGCCAGCAGCCAAGAGGGACTAGTCACAGATACGCAGTATTTT. The chain recombines TRBV7-8 with TRBJ2-3, with TRBD2 identical over 8 bases. V dropped 5 bases and J dropped 2; count of bases not matched to a gene: 6. Germline-derived CDR1 and CDR2 are SGHVS and FQNEAQ. The CDR3 totals 15 residues.